This entry features one T cell receptor (beta chain) sequence. Germline V gene data show CDR1 as SGHNT and CDR2 as YYREEE (reference sequence). The V and J ends lost 3 bases and 5 bases, in that order; junction bases with no gene match: 9. The CDR3 is 16 amino acids. This record belongs to a study of blood T cell repertoires in COVID-19. Study-wide context: The United States, Italy and Spain supplied acute and convalescent COVID-19 samples. The cDNA or gDNA used as material had been derived from T cells, B-cell-depleted T cells, or PBMCs.

The method was immunoSEQ multiplex PCR; TCRdb's version includes in-frame clones alone and lacks a portion of them. The sample lists about 210,000 clones; 70% to 90% were seen once. The sequenced material came from peripheral blood. The chain joins TRBV5-4 to TRBJ1-4; the match to TRBD1 covers 8 bases. This clonotype was sampled from a woman aged 40 to 50 with acute or convalescent COVID-19. The CDR3 protein is CASSSALDRVNEKLFF. CDR3 DNA: TGTGCCAGCAGCTCGGCCTTGGACAGGGTGAATGAAAAACTGTTTTTT.